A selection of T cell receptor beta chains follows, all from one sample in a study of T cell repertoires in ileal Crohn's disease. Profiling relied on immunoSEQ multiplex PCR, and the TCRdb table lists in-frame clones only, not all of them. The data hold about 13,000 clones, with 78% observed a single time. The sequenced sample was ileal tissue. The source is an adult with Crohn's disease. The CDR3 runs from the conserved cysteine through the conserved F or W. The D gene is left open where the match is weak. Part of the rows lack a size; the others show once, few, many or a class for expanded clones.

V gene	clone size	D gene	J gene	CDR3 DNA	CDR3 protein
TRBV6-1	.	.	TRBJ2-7	TGTGCCAGCCGGGTAGCTCACTTCTACGAGCAGTACTTC	CASRVAHFYEQYF
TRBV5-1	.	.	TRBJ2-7	TGCGCCAGCAGCCAGCGGACAGACTCCTACGAGCAGTACTTC	CASSQRTDSYEQYF
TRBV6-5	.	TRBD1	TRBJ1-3	TGTGCCAGCAGTTACGTGGCAGGGACAGACACCATATATTTT	CASSYVAGTDTIYF
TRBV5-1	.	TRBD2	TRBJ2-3	TGCGCCAGCAGCCCCGGGACTAGTTCAGATACGCAGTATTTT	CASSPGTSSDTQYF
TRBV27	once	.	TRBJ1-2	TGTGCCAGCAGCTCACCCGGAGGATCGGTCTATGGCTACACCTTC	CASSSPGGSVYGYTF
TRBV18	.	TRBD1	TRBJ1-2	TGTGCCAGCTCACTGGCGACAGGGACGGGCGAGGGCTACACCTTC	CASSLATGTGEGYTF
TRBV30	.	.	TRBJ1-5	TGTGCCTGGAGCCGGGATAGCAATCAGCCCCAGCATTTT	CAWSRDSNQPQHF
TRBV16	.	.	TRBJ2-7	TGTGCCAGCAGCCCTGACAGCTACGAGCAGTACTTC	CASSPDSYEQYF
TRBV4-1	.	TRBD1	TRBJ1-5	TGCGCCAGCAGCCAGAGGTCCGGGACAGGATTACAGCCCCAGCATTTT	CASSQRSGTGLQPQHF
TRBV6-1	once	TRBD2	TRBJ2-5	TGTGCCAGCAGTGCAGCGGGGGGAAGAGGAGAGACCCAGTACTTC	CASSAAGGRGETQYF